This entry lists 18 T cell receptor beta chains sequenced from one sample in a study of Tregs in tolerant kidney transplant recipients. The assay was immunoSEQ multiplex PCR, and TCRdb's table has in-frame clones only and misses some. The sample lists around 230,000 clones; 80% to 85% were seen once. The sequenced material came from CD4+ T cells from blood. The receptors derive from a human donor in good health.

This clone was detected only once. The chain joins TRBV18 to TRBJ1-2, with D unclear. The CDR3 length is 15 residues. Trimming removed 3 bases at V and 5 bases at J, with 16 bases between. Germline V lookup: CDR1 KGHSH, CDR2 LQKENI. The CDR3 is CASSPPGPGAYGYTF. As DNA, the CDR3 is TGTGCCAGCTCACCGCCGGGCCCGGGAGCGTATGGCTACACCTTC.

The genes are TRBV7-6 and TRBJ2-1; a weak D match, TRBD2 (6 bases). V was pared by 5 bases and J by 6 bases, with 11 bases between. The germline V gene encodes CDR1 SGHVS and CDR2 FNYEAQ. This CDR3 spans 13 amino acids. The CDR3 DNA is TGTGCCAGCAGCCGAACCGGGAGCAATGAGCAGTTCTTC. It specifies CASSRTGSNEQFF. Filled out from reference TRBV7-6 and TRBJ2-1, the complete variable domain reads GAGVSQSPRYKVTKRGQDVALRCDPISGHVSLYWYRQALGQGPEFLTYFNYEAQQDKSGLPNDRFSAERPEGSISTLTIQRTEQRDSAMYRCASSRTGSNEQFFGPGTRLTVL.

The CDR3 coding sequence is TGTGCCAGCAGCTTGAGCCAGGGTTACTATGGCTACACCTTC. It specifies CASSLSQGYYGYTF. The chain joins TRBV11-2 to TRBJ1-2; possibly TRBD1 for D (5 bases). V lost 3 bases and J 3 bases, leaving 11 bases between the germline ends. CDR3 length: 14 residues. Germline V lookup: CDR1 SGHAT, CDR2 FQNNGV.

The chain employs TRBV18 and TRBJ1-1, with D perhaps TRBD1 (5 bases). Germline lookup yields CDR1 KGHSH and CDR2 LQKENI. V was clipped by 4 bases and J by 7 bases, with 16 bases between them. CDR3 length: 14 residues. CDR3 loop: CASSQARGSGEAFF. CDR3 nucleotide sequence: TGTGCCAGCTCACAAGCTAGGGGAAGTGGTGAAGCTTTCTTT.

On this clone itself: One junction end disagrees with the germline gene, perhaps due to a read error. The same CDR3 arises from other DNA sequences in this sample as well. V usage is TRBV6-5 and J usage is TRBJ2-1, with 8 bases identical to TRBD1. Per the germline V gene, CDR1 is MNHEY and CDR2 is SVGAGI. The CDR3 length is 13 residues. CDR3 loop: CASSYSKTGARVF. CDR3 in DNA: TGTGCCAGCAGTTACTCGAAGACAGGGGCTCGGGTCTTC.

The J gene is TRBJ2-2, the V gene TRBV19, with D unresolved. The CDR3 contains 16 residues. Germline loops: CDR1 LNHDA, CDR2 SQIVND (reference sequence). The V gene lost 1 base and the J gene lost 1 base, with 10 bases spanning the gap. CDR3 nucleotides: TGTGCCAGTAGTATAGGTTCGGGCCGGAACACCGGGGAGCTGTTTTTT. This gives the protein CASSIGSGRNTGELFF.

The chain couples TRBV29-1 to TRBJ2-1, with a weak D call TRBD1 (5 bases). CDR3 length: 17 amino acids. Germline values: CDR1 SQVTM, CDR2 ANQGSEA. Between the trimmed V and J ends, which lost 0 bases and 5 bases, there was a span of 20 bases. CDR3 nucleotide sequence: TGCAGCGTTGAAGATCGGCGACAGTTGGCCTTGAACAATGAGCAGTTCTTC. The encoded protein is CSVEDRRQLALNNEQFF.

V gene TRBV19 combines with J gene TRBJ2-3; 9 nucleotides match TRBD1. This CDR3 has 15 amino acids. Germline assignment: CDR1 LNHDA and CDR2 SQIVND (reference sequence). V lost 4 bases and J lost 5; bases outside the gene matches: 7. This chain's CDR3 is CASSNRGHLGDTQYF. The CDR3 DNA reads TGTGCCAGTAGTAACAGGGGGCACCTGGGAGATACGCAGTATTTT. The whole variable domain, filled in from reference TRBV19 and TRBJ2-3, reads DGGITQSPKYLFRKEGQNVTLSCEQNLNHDAMYWYRQDPGQGLRLIYYSQIVNDFQKGDIAEGYSVSREKKESFPLTVTSAQKNPTAFYLCASSNRGHLGDTQYFGPGTRLTVL.

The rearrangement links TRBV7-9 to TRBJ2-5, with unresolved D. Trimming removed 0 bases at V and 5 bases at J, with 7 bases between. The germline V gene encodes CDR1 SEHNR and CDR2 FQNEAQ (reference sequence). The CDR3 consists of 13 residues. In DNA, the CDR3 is TGTGCCAGCAGCTTAGCGGGAATTGAGACCCAGTACTTC. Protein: CASSLAGIETQYF.

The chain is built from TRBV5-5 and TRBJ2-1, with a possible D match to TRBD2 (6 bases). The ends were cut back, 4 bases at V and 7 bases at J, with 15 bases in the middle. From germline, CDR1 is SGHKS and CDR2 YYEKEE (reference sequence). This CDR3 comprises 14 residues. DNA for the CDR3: TGTGCCAGCAGCCCGGGGGTCGCTCCAAATGAGCAGTTCTTC. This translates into CASSPGVAPNEQFF.

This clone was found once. As DNA, the CDR3 is TGTGCCATCAGGTCCGGGACAGGGGAATGGCATGAGCAGTTCTTC. This codes for CAIRSGTGEWHEQFF. The gene calls are TRBV10-3 and TRBJ2-1; 10 bases agree with TRBD1. The CDR3 runs to 15 residues. The germline gives CDR1 ENHRY, CDR2 SYGVKD. The V segment lost 6 bases and the J segment 8 bases; nucleotides outside the gene matches: 10.

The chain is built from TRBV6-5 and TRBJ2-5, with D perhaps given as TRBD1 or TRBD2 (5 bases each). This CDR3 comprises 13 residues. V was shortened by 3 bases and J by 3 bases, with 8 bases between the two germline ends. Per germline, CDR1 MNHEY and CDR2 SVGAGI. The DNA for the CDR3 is TGTGCCAGCAGTTATGGGGGAAAAGAGACCCAGTACTTC. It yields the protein CASSYGGKETQYF.

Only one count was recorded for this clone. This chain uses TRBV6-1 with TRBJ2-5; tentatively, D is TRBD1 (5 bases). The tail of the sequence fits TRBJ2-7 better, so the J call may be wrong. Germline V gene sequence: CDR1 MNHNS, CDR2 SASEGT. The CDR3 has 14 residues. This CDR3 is CASSEQTVTYEQYF. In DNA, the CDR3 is TGTGCCAGCAGTGAACAGACAGTTACCTACGAGCAGTACTTC.

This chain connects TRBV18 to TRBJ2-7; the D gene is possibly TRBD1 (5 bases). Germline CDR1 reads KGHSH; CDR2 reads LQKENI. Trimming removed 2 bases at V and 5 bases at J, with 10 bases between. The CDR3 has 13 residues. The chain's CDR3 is CASSPAQGHEQYF. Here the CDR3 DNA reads TGTGCCAGCTCACCAGCTCAGGGCCACGAGCAGTACTTC.

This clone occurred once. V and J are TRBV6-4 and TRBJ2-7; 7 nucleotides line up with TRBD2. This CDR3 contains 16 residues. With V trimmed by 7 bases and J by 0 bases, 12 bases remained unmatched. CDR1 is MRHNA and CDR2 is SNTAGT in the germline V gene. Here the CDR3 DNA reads TGTGCCAGCATCCTGACTAGCCGTTTTGTCTCCTACGAGCAGTACTTC. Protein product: CASILTSRFVSYEQYF.

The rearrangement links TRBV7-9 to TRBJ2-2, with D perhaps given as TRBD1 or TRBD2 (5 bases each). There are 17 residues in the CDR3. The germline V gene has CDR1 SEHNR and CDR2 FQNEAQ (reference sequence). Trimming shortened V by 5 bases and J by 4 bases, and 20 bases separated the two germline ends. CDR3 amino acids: CASSPAHRPRGTGELFF. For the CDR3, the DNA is TGTGCCAGCAGCCCGGCCCACAGGCCCCGGGGCACCGGGGAGCTGTTTTTT.

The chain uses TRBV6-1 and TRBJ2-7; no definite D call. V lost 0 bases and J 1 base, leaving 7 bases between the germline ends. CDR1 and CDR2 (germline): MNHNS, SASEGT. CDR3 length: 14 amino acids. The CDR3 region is CASSEAVISYEQYF. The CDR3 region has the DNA TGTGCCAGCAGTGAAGCTGTGATTTCCTACGAGCAGTACTTC.

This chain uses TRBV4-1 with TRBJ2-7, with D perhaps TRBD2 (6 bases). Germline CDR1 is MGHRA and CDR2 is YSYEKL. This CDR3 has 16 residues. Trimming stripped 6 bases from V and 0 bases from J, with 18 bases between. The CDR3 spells CASSRELAAHSYEQYF. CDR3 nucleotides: TGCGCCAGCAGTCGTGAACTAGCCGCACACTCCTACGAGCAGTACTTC.